Below, one T cell receptor (beta chain) is given with its context. The antigen is undetermined. With a far larger clone one base away, a read error is the likely cause. This CDR3 comprises 12 residues. CDR1 and CDR2 (germline): SEHNR, FQNEAQ (reference sequence). The ends were cut back, 2 bases at V and 7 bases at J, with 7 bases in the middle. From genomic DNA, TCR beta CDR3 was amplified by two-round multiplex PCR. Specific primers for each TRBV and TRBJ gene were what first-round PCR used. TCRdb independently ran MiXCR on the multiplex PCR reads; one entry per CDR3 protein. Among tens of thousands of distinct CDR3 sequences listed, roughly 49% were seen once. These data are taken from a study of prognosis after radiotherapy for stage I lung cancer. Study-wide context: Whereas approximately eleven patients had adenocarcinoma, squamous cell carcinoma was the tumor in roughly 7. The study's findings and limits: Stereotactic body radiation therapy was followed by fewer unique TCR clones, median approximately 9,600 versus 7,200.

No patient had prior chemotherapy, radiotherapy or other malignancies, and all were node-negative on CT and PET/CT. Peripheral venous blood was drawn in roughly 6-milliliter volumes, with a draw taken at each of two separate time points. The source was PBMCs, collected before or after stereotactic body radiation therapy (not recorded which). J is TRBJ2-3 and V is TRBV7-9; tentative D call: TRBD1 (5 bases). This receptor was taken from a donor of 50 years or more with non-small cell lung cancer. CDR3 residues: CASSLQGYTQYF. The CDR3 DNA reads TGTGCCAGCAGCTTACAGGGATATACGCAGTATTTT.